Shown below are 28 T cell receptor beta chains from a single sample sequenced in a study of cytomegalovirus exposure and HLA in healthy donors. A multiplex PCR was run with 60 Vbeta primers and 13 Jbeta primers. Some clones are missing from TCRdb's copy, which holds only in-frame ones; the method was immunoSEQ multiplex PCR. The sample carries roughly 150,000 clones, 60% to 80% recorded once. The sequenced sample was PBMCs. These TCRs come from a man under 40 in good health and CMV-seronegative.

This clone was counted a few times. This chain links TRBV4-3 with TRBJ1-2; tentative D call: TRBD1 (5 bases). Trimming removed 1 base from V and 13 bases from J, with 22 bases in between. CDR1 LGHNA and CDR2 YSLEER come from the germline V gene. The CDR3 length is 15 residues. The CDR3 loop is CASSQGGGRATRSTF. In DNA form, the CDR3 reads TGCGCCAGCAGCCAAGGTGGTGGCAGGGCCACTCGGAGCACCTTC.

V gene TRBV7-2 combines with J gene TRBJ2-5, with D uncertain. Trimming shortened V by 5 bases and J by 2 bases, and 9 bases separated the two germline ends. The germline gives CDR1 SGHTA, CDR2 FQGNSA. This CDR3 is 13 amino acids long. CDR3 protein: CASSQVDQETQYF. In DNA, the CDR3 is TGTGCCAGCAGCCAGGTTGATCAAGAGACCCAGTACTTC.

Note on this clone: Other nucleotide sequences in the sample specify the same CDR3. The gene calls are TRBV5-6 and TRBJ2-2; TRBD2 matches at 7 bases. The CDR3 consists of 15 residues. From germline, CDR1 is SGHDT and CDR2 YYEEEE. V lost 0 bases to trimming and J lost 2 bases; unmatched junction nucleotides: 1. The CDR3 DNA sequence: TGTGCCAGCAGCTTGGGGGGGGGAAACACCGGGGAGCTGTTTTTT. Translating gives CASSLGGGNTGELFF. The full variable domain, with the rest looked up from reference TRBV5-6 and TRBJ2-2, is DAGVTQSPTHLIKTRGQQVTLRCSPKSGHDTVSWYQQALGQGPQFIFQYYEEEERQRGNFPDRFSGHQFPNYSSELNVNALLLGDSALYLCASSLGGGNTGELFFGEGSRLTVL.

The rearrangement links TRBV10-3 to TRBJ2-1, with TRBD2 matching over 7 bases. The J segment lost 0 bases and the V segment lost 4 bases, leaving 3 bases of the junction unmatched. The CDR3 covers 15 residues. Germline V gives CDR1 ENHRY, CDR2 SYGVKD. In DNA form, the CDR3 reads TGTGCCATCAGTGCGGGCGGGAGCTCCTACAATGAGCAGTTCTTC. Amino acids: CAISAGGSSYNEQFF.

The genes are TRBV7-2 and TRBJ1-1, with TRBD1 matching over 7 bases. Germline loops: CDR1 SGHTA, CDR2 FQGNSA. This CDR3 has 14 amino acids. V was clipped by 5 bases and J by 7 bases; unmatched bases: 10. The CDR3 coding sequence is TGTGCCAGCAGCCAGAGACAGGGCGAAAATGAAGCTTTCTTT. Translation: CASSQRQGENEAFF.

CDR3 sequence reads: CASSLVTGDQQQFF. CDR3 in DNA: TGTGCCAGCAGCTTAGTGACGGGGGATCAACAGCAGTTCTTC. The chain is built from TRBV7-2 and TRBJ2-1; perhaps TRBD2 as D (6 bases). Germline V gene lookup returns CDR1 SGHTA and CDR2 FQGNSA. This CDR3 comprises 14 residues. Trimming cost V 1 base and J 11 bases, with 15 bases left between them.

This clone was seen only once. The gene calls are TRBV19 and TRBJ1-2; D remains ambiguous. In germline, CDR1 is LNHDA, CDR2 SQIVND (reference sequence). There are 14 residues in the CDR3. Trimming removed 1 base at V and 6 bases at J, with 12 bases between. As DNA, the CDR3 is TGTGCCAGTAGTATAGTATACCCTCCAGATGGCTACACCTTC. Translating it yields CASSIVYPPDGYTF.

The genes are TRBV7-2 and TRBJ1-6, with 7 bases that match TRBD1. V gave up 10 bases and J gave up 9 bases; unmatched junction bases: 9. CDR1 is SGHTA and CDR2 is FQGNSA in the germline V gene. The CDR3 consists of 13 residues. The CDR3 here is CATTGAFSSPLHF. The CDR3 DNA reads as TGTGCCACAACAGGGGCGTTTTCTTCACCCCTCCACTTT.

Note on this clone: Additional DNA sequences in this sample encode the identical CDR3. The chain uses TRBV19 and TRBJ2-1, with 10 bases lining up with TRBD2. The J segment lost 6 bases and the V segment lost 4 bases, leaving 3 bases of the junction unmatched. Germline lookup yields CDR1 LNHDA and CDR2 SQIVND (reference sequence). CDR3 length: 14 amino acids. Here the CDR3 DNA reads TGTGCCAGTAGTACTAGCGGGAGAGGCAATGAGCAGTTCTTC. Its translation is CASSTSGRGNEQFF.

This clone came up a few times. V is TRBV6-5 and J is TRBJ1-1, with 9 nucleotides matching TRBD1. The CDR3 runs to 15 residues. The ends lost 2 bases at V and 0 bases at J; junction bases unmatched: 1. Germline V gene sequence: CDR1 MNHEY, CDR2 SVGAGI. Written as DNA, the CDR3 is TGTGCCAGCAGTTACGGGACAGGGATGAACACTGAAGCTTTCTTT. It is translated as CASSYGTGMNTEAFF.

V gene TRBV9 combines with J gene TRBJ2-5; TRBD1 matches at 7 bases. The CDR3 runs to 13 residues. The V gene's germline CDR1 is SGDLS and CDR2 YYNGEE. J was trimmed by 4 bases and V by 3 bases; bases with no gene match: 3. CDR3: CASSERQGETQYF. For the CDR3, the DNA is TGTGCCAGCAGCGAGCGACAGGGAGAGACCCAGTACTTC.

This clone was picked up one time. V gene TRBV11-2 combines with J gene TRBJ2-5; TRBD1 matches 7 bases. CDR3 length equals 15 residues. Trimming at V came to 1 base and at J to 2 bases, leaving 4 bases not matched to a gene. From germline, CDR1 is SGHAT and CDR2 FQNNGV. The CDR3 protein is CASSLATGPQETQYF. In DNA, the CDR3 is TGTGCCAGCAGCTTAGCGACAGGGCCACAAGAGACCCAGTACTTC.

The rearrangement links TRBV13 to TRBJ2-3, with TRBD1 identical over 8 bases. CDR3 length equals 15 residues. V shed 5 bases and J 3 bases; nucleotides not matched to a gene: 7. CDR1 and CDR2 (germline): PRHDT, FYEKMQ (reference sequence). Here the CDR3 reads CASSQGTGRTDTQYF. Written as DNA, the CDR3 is TGTGCCAGCAGCCAGGGGACAGGAAGGACAGATACGCAGTATTTT. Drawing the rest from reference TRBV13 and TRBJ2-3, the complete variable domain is AAGVIQSPRHLIKEKRETATLKCYPIPRHDTVYWYQQGPGQDPQFLISFYEKMQSDKGSIPDRFSAQQFSDYHSELNMSSLELGDSALYFCASSQGTGRTDTQYFGPGTRLTVL.

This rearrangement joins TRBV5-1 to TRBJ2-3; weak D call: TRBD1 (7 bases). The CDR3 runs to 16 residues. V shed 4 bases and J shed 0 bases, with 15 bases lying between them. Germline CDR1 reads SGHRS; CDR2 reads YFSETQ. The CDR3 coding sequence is TGCGCCAGCAGCACGGAGGGACAGCACAGCACAGATACGCAGTATTTT. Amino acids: CASSTEGQHSTDTQYF.

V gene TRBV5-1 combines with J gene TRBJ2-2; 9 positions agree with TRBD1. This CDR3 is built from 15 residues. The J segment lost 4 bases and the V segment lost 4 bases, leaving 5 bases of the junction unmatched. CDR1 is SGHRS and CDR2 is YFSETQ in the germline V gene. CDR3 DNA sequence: TGCGCCAGCAGCGAACAGGGGGCGGTCACCGGGGAGCTGTTTTTT. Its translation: CASSEQGAVTGELFF.

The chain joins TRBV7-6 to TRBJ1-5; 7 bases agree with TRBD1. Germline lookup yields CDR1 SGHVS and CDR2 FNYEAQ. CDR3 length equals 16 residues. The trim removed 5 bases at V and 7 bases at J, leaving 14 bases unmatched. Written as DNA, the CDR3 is TGTGCCAGCAGCAAAAGGACAGGCCCTAATGGACAGCCCCAGCATTTT. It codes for CASSKRTGPNGQPQHF.

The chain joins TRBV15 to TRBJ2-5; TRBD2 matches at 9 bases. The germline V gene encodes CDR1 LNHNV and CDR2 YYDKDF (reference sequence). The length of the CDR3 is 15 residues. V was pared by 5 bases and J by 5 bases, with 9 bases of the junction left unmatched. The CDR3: CATSASGTSLETQYF. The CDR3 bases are TGTGCCACCAGCGCCTCCGGGACTAGCTTGGAGACCCAGTACTTC.

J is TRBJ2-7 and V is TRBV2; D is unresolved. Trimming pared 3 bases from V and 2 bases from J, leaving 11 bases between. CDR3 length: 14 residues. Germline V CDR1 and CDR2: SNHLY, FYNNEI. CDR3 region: CASSERRPAYEQYF. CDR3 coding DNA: TGTGCCAGCAGTGAGCGGAGACCCGCCTACGAGCAGTACTTC.

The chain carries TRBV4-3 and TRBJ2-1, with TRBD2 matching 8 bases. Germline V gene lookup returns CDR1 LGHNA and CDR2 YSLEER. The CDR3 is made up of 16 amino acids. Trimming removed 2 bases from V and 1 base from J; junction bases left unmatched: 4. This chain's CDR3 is CASSQLSGTSYNEQFF. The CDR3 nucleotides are TGCGCCAGCAGCCAACTTAGCGGGACTTCCTACAATGAGCAGTTCTTC.

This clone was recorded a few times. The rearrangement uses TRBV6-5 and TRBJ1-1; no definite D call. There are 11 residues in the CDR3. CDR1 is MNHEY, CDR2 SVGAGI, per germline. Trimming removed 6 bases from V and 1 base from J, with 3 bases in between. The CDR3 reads CASSRNTEAFF. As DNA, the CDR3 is TGTGCCAGCAGCCGGAACACTGAAGCTTTCTTT.

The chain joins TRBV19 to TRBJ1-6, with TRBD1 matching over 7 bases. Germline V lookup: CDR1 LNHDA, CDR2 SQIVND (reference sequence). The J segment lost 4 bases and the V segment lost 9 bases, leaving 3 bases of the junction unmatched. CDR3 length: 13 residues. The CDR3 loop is CASTGQYNSPLHF. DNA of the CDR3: TGTGCCAGCACGGGACAGTATAATTCACCCCTCCACTTT.

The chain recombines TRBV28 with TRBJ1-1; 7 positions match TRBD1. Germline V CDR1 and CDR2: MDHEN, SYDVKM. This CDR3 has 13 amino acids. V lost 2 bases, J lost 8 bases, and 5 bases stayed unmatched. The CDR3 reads CASSLDRVPEAFF. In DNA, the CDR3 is TGTGCCAGCAGTTTAGACAGGGTCCCCGAAGCTTTCTTT.

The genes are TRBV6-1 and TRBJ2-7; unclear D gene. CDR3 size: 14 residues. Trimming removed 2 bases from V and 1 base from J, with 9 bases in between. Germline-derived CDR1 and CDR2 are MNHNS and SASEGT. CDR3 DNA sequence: TGTGCCAGCAGTGAACTACTGGTTTCCTACGAGCAGTACTTC. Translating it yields CASSELLVSYEQYF.

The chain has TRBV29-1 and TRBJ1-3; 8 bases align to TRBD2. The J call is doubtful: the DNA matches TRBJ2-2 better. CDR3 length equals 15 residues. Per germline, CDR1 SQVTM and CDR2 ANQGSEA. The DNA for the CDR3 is TGCAGCGTTGCCCCGGGACTAGGTCCCACCGGGGAGCTGTTTTTT. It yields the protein CSVAPGLGPTGELFF.

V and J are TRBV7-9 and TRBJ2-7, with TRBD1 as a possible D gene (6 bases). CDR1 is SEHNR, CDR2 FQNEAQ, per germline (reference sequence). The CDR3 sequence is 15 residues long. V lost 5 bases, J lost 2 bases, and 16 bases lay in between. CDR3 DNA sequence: TGTGCCAGCAGCCAAGGGGTGCCAGGGGCCTACGAGCAGTACTTC. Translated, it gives CASSQGVPGAYEQYF.

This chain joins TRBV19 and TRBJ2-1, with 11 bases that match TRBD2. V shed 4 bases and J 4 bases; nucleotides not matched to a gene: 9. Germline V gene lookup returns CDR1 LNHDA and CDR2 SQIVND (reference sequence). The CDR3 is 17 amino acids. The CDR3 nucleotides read TGTGCCAGTAGTACAAGGCGTACTAGCGGGAGTTACAATGAGCAGTTCTTC. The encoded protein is CASSTRRTSGSYNEQFF.

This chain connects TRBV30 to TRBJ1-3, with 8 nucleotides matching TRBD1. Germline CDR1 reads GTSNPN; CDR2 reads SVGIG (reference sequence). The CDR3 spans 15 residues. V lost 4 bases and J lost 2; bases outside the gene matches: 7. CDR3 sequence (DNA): TGTGCCTGGAAAAGGGCAGGGGGCGCTGGAAACACCATATATTTT. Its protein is CAWKRAGGAGNTIYF.

Here the CDR3 reads CASSSGGQNTEAFF. The CDR3 DNA sequence: TGCGCCAGCAGCTCGGGGGGACAGAACACTGAAGCTTTCTTT. This chain connects TRBV5-1 to TRBJ1-1, with D possibly matching TRBD1 (6 bases). This CDR3 is built from 14 residues. The V and J ends lost 3 bases and 1 base respectively, with 10 bases between them. The germline V gene encodes CDR1 SGHRS and CDR2 YFSETQ.